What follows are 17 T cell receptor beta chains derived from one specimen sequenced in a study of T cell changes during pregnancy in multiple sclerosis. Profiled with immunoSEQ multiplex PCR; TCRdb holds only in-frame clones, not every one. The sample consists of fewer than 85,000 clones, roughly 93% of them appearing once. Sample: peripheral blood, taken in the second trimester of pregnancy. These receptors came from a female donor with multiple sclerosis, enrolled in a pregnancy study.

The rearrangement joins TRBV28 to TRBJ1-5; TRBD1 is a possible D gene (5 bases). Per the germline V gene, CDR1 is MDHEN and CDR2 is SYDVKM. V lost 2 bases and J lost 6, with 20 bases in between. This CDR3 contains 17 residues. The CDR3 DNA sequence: TGTGCCAGCAGTTTAATTTCCTGGGGCAGGTCGACTCAGCCCCAGCATTTT. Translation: CASSLISWGRSTQPQHF.

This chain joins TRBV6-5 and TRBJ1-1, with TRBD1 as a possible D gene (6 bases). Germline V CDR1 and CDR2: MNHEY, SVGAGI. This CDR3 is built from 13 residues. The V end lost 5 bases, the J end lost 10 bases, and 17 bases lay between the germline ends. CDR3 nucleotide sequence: TGTGCCAGCAGTAAAGGGGCACAGGGTAGAGCTTTCTTT. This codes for CASSKGAQGRAFF.

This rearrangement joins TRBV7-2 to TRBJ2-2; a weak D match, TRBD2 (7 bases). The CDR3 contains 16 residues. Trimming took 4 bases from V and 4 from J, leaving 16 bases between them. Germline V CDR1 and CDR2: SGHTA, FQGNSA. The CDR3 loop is CASSYTTGGGTGELFF. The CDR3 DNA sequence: TGTGCCAGCAGCTACACTACGGGGGGCGGCACCGGGGAGCTGTTTTTT.

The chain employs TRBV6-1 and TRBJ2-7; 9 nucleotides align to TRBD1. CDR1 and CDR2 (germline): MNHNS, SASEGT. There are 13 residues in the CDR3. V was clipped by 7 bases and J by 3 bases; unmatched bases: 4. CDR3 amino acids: CASKTGGIYEQYF. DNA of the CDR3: TGTGCCAGCAAGACAGGGGGTATCTACGAGCAGTACTTC.

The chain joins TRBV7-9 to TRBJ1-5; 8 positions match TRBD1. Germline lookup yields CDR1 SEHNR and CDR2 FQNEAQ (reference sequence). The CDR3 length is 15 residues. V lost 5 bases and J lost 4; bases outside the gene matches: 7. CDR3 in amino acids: CASSRTGKTNQPQHF. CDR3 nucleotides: TGTGCCAGCAGCCGGACAGGGAAAACGAATCAGCCCCAGCATTTT.

CDR3 residues: CASRPGTGSYNEQFF. CDR3 nucleotide sequence: TGCGCCAGCAGACCCGGAACGGGCTCCTACAATGAGCAGTTCTTC. The V call is TRBV5-1, the J call TRBJ2-1; D is unresolved. Trimming left V 5 bases short and J 0 bases short, with 12 bases between. The germline gives CDR1 SGHRS, CDR2 YFSETQ. CDR3 size: 15 residues.

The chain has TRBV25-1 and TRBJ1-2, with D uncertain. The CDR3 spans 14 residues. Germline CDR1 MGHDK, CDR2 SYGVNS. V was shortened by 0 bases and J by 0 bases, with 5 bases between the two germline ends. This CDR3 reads CASSEYAANYGYTF. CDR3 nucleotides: TGTGCCAGCAGTGAATACGCAGCTAACTATGGCTACACCTTC.

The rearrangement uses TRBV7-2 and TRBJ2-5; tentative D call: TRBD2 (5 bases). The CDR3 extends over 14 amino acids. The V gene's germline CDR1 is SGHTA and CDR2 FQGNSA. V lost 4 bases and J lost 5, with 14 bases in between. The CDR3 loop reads CASSSTSLKETQYF. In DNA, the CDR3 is TGTGCCAGCAGCTCTACTAGTCTTAAGGAGACCCAGTACTTC.

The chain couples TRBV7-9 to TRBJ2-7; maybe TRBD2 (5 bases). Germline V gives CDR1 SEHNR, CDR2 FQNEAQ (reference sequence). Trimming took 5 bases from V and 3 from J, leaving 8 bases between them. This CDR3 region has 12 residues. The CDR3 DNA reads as TGTGCCAGCAGCCGACGGGACTACGAGCAGTACTTC. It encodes CASSRRDYEQYF.

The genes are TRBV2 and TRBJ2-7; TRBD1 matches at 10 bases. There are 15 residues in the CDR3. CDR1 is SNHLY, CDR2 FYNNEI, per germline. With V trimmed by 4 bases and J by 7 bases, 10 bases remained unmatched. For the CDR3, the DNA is TGTGCCAGCAGTGGGTTCCGGGACAGGGGAGGGGAGCAGTACTTC. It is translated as CASSGFRDRGGEQYF.

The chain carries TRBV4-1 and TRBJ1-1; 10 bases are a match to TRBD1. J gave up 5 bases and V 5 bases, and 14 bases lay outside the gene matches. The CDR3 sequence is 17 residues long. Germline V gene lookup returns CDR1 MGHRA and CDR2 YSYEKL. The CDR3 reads CASSALWGQGRRTEAFF. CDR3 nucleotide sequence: TGCGCCAGCAGCGCCCTCTGGGGACAGGGGCGGCGAACTGAAGCTTTCTTT.

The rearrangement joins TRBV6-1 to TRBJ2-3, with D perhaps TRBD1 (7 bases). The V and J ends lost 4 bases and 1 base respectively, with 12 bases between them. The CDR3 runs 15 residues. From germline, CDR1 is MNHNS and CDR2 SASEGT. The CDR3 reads CASSGQGGGTDTQYF. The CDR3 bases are TGTGCCAGCAGTGGCCAGGGGGGAGGCACAGATACGCAGTATTTT.

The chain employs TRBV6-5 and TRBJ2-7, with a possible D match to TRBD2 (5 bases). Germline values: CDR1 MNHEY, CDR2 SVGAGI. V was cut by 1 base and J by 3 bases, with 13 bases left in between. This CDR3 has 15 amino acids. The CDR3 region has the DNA TGTGCCAGCAGTTACTGGGCAGGACTCGACTACGAGCAGTACTTC. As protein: CASSYWAGLDYEQYF.

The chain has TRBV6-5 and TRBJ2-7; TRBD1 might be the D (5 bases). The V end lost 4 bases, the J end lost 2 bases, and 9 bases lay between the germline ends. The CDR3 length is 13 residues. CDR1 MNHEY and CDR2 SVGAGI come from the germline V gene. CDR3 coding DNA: TGTGCCAGCAGTTCCCCGGACACCTACGAGCAGTACTTC. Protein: CASSSPDTYEQYF.

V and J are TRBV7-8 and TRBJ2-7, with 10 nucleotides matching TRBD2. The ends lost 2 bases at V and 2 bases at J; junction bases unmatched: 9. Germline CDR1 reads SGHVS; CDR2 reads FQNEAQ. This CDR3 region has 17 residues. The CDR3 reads CASSLPLSGGTTYEQYF. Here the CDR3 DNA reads TGTGCCAGCAGCTTACCCCTTAGCGGGGGGACGACCTACGAGCAGTACTTC. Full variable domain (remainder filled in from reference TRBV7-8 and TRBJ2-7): GAGVSQSPRYKVAKRGQDVALRCDPISGHVSLFWYQQALGQGPEFLTYFQNEAQLDKSGLPSDRFFAERPEGSVSTLKIQRTQQEDSAVYLCASSLPLSGGTTYEQYFGPGTRLTVT.

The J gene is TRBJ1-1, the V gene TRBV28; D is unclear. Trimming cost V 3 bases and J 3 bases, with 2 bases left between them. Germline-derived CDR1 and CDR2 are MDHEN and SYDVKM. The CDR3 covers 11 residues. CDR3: CASSFYTEAFF. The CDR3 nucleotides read TGTGCCAGCAGTTTCTACACTGAAGCTTTCTTT.

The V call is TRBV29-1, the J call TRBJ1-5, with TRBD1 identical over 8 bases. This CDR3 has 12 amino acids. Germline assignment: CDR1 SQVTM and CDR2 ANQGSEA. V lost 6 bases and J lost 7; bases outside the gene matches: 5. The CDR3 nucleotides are TGCAGCGTGGGACAGGTCGGACAGCCCCAGCATTTT. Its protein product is CSVGQVGQPQHF.